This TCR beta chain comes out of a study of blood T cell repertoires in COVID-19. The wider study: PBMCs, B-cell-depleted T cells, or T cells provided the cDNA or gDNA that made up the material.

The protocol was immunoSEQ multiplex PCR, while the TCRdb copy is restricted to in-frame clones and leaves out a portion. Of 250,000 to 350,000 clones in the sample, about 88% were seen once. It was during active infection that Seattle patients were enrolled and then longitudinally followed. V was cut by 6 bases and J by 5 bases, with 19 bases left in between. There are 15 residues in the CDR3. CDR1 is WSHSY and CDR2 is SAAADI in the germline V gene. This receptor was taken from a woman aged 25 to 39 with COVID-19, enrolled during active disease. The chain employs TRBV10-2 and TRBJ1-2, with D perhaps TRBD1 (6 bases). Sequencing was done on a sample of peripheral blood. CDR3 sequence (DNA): TGCGCCAGCAGGGAATCCGGGACAAACGAGTATGGCTACACCTTC. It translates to CASRESGTNEYGYTF.